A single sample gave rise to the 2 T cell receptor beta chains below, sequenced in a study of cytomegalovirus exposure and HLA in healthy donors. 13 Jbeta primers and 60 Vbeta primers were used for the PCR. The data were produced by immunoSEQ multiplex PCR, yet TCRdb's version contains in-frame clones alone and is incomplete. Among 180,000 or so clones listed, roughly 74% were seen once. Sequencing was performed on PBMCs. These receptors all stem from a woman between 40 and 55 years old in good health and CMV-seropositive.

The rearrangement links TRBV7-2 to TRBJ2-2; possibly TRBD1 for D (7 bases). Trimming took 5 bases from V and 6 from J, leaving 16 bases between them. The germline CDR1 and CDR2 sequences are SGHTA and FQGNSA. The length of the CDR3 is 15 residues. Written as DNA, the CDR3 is TGTGCCAGCAGCACGCGACAGGGAGGAGCCGGGGAGCTGTTTTTT. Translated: CASSTRQGGAGELFF.

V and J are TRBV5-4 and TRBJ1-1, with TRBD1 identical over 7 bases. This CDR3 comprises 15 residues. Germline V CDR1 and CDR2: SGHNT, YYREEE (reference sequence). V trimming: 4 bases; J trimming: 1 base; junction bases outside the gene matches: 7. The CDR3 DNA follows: TGTGCCAGCAGCCCGAGACAGGGCCAGAACACTGAAGCTTTCTTT. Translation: CASSPRQGQNTEAFF.